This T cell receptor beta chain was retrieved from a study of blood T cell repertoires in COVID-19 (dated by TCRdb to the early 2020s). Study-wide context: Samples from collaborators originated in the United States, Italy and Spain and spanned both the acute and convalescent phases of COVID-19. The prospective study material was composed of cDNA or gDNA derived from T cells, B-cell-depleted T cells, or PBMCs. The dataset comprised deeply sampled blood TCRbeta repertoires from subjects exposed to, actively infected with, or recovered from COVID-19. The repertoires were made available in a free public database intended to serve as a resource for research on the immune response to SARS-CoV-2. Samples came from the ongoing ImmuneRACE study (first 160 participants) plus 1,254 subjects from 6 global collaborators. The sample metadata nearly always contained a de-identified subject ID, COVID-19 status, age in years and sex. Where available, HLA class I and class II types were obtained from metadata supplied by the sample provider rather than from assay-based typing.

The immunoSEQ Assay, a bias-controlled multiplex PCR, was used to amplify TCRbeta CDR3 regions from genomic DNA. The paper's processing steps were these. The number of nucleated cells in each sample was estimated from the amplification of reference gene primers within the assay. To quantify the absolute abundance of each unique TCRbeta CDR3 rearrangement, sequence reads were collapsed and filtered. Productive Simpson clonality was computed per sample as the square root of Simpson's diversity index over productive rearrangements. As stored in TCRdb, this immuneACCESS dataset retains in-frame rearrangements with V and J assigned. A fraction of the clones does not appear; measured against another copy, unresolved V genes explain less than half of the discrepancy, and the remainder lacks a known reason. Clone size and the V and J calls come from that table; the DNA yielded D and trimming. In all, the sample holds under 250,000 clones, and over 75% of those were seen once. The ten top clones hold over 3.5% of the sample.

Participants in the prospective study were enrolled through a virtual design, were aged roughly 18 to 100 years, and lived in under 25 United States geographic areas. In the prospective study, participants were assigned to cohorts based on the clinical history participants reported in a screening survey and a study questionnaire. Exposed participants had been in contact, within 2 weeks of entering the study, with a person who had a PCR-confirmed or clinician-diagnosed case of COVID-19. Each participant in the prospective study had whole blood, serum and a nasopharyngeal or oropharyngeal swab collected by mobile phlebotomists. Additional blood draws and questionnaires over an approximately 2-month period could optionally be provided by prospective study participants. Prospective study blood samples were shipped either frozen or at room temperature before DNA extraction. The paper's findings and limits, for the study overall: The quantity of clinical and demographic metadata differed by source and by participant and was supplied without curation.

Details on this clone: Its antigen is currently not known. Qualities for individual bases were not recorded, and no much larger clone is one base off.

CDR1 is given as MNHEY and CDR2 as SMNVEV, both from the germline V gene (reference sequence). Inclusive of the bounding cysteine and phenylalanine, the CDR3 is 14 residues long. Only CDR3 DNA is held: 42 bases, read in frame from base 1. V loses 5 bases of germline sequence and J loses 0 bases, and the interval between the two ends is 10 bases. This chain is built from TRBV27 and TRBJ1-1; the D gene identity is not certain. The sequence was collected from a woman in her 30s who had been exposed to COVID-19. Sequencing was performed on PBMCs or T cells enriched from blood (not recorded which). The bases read TGTGCCAGCAGTCCCCGTGGAGTGAACACTGAAGCTTTCTTT. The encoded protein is CASSPRGVNTEAFF.